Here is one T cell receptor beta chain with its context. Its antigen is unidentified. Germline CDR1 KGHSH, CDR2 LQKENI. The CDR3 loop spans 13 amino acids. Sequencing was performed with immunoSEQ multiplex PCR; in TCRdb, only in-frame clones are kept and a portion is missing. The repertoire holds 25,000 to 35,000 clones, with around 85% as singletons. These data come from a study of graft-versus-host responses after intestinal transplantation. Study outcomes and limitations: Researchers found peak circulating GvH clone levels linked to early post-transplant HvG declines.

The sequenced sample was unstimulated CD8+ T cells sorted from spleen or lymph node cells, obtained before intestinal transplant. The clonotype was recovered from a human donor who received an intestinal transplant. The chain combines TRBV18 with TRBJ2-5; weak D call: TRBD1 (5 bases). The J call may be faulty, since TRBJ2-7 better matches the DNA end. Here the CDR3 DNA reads TGTGCCAGCTCACCCCAGGGTTCCTACGAGCAGTACTTC. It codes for CASSPQGSYEQYF.